This TCR beta chain emerged from a study of blood T cell repertoires in COVID-19. Sequencing was performed with immunoSEQ multiplex PCR; in TCRdb, only in-frame clones are kept and a portion is missing. Here the sample spans 300,000 to 400,000 clones, 88% being singletons. Germline V gives CDR1 MNHEY, CDR2 SMNVEV (reference sequence). CDR3 length: 15 residues. The ends lost 2 bases at V and 0 bases at J; junction bases unmatched: 2. This clone was seen more than once but under ten times. This sequence originates from a woman between 65 and 79 years old with COVID-19, enrolled during active disease. The sequenced sample was peripheral blood. The J gene is TRBJ2-3, the V gene TRBV27, with 7 positions matching TRBD2. CDR3 bases: TGTGCCAGCAGTTTAGGGGGGGTGAGCACAGATACGCAGTATTTT. Protein product: CASSLGGVSTDTQYF.